This T cell receptor (beta chain) was found in a study of blood T cell repertoires in COVID-19. The overall study: Whether acute or convalescent, the COVID-19 samples came from the United States, Italy and Spain.

In the study's own analysis: Estimated nucleated cell counts came from reference gene primer amplification. Repertoires were generated with immunoSEQ multiplex PCR, while TCRdb's copy carries only in-frame clones and drops some. V and J calls plus clone size are reproduced from that table; the DNA served to infer D and trimming. The data hold roughly 200,000 clones, with 80% to 90% observed a single time. Participants spanned ages about 18 to 100 years and resided in 20 to 30 US areas. Participants' own reports of clinical history determined their cohort assignment. There are 12 residues in the CDR3. Deletions cut 7 bases from V and 0 bases from J, with 6 bases between. Germline-derived CDR1 and CDR2 are PRHDT and FYEKMQ (reference sequence).

V and J are TRBV13 and TRBJ1-1; D unresolved. The sample consisted of PBMCs or T cells enriched from blood (not recorded which). The TCR originated in a woman in her thirties or forties with acute COVID-19. The CDR3 DNA reads as TGTGCCAGCACCGCGGTGAACACTGAAGCTTTCTTT. This encodes CASTAVNTEAFF.